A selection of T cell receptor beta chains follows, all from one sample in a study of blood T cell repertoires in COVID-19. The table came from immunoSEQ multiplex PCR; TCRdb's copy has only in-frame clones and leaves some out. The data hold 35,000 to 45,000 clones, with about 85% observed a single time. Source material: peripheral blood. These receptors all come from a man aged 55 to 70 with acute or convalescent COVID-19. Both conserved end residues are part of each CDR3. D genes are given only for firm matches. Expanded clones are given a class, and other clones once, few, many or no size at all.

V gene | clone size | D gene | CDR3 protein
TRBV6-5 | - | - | CASSYGGHREQFF
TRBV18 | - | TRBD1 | CASSPMTGDYEQYF
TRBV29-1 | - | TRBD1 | CSPYRGWSYNSPLHF
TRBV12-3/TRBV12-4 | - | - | CASQGNTGELFF
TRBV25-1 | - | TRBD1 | CASSDSGQFYGYTF
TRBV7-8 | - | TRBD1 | CASSSRTGRDYGYTF
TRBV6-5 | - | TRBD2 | CASRASGEGKEQFF
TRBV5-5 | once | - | CASSLSGSTDTQYF
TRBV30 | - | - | CAWTPRADARGEKLFF
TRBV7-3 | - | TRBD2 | CASSDGLAGADTQYF
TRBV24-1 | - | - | CATSLGGYEQYF
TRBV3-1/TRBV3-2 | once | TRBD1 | CASSPQGTATNEKLFF